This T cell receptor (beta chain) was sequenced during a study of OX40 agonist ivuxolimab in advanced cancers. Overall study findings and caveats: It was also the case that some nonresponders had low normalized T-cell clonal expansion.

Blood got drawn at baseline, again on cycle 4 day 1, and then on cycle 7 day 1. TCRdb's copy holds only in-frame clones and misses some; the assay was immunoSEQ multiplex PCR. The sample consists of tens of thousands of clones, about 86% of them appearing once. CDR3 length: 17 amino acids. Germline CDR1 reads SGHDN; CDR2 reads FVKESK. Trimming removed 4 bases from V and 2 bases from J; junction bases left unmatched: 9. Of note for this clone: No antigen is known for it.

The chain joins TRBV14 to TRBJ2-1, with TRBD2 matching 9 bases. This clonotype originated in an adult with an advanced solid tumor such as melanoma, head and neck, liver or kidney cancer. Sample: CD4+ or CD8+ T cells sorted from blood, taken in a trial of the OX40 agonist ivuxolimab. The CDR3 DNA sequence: TGTGCCAGCAGCCCCCTCAGCGGGGGGTTCGCCTACAATGAGCAGTTCTTC. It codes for CASSPLSGGFAYNEQFF.